The 8 T cell receptor beta chains presented below share a single source sample, sequenced in a study of chemoradiotherapy in HPV16-positive cancers. TCRdb's copy holds only in-frame clones and misses some; the assay was immunoSEQ multiplex PCR. Seen here are fewer than 3,500 clones, roughly 90% observed once, and the top ten hold less than 3.5%. The material sequenced was tumor tissue, taken from a patient who underwent chemoradiotherapy. The receptors stem from a human donor with HPV-associated anogenital cancer.

V is TRBV28 and J is TRBJ1-1, with TRBD1 as a possible D gene (5 bases). The germline CDR1 and CDR2 sequences are MDHEN and SYDVKM. Trimming removed 7 bases from V and 1 base from J, with 10 bases in between. The CDR3 runs to 13 residues. The CDR3 nucleotides read TGTGCCAGCACTCAAACAGGGAACACTGAAGCTTTCTTT. Translating it yields CASTQTGNTEAFF.

V usage is TRBV12-5 and J usage is TRBJ2-7; 9 bases line up with TRBD1. The V and J ends lost 0 bases and 3 bases, in that order; junction bases with no gene match: 6. CDR1 and CDR2 from the germline V gene are LGHNT and FRNRAP. This CDR3 is 16 amino acids long. CDR3 nucleotide sequence: TGTGCTAGTGGTTTGGTACAGGGGGCCCGCCTCTACGAGCAGTACTTC. Its translation is CASGLVQGARLYEQYF.

The gene calls are TRBV27 and TRBJ2-2, with D perhaps matching TRBD1 (6 bases). The germline V and J ends were trimmed by 5 bases and 0 bases, with 13 bases remaining between them. This CDR3 has 16 amino acids. Per germline, CDR1 MNHEY and CDR2 SMNVEV (reference sequence). This chain's CDR3 is CASSRQVFANTGELFF. For the CDR3, the DNA is TGTGCCAGCAGTAGACAGGTTTTCGCGAACACCGGGGAGCTGTTTTTT.

As for this clone: The identical CDR3 is also encoded by other nucleotide sequences in the sample. This sequence joins TRBV27 and TRBJ1-1; TRBD1 might be the D (5 bases). V was trimmed by 6 bases and J by 5 bases, leaving 13 bases between them. The CDR3 is made up of 13 amino acids. CDR1 MNHEY and CDR2 SMNVEV come from the germline V gene (reference sequence). As DNA, the CDR3 is TGTGCCAGCAGCCCATTGGGGGGTACTGAAGCTTTCTTT. It translates to CASSPLGGTEAFF.

V gene TRBV5-1 combines with J gene TRBJ1-4; TRBD1 aligns across 9 bases. Germline loops: CDR1 SGHRS, CDR2 YFSETQ. V was pared by 4 bases and J by 6 bases, with 4 bases of the junction left unmatched. This CDR3 is built from 14 residues. The CDR3 sequence is CASSLGQGYEKLFF. The CDR3 DNA reads as TGCGCCAGCAGCCTTGGACAGGGGTATGAAAAACTGTTTTTT.

The chain is built from TRBV6-5 and TRBJ2-7; D remains ambiguous. The ends were cut back, 6 bases at V and 2 bases at J, with 17 bases in the middle. This CDR3 spans 15 amino acids. Germline loops: CDR1 MNHEY, CDR2 SVGAGI. For the CDR3, the DNA is TGTGCCAGCAGGCTCGCTGACTCCGAGCCCTACGAGCAGTACTTC. It encodes CASRLADSEPYEQYF.

The chain links TRBV11-1 to TRBJ2-1; TRBD2 matches 10 bases. Germline assignment: CDR1 SGHAT and CDR2 FQDESV (reference sequence). V lost 7 bases and J lost 6; bases outside the gene matches: 6. This CDR3 is built from 14 residues. CDR3 DNA sequence: TGTGCCAGCAACGTAGCGGGAGGAGTCAATGAGCAGTTCTTC. Protein: CASNVAGGVNEQFF.

DNA of the CDR3: TGTGCCAGCAGCGGTACTAGCGGATCCACAGATACGCAGTATTTT. Protein product: CASSGTSGSTDTQYF. The chain has TRBV7-3 and TRBJ2-3; 8 bases match TRBD2. V shed 5 bases, J shed 2 bases, and the junction held 6 bases outside the gene matches. Germline V gene lookup returns CDR1 SGHTA and CDR2 FQGTGA. There are 15 residues in the CDR3.